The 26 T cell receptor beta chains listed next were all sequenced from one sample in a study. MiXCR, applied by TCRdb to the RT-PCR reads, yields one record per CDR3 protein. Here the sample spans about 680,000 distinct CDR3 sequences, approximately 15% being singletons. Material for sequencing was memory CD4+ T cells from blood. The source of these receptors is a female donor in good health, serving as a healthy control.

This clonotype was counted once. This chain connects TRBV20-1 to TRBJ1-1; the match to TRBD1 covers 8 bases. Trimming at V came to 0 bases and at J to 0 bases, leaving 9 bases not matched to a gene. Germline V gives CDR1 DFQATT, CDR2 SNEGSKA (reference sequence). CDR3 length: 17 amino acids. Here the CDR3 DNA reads TGCAGTGCTAGAGATTGGGCAGGGGGCGGGATGAACACTGAAGCTTTCTTT. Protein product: CSARDWAGGGMNTEAFF.

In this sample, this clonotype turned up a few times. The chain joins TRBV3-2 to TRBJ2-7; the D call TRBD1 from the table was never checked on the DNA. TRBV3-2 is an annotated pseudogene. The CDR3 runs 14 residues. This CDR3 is CASSQDRGAHEQYF. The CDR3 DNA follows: TGTGCCAGCAGCCAAGATAGGGGGGCCCACGAGCAGTACTTC.

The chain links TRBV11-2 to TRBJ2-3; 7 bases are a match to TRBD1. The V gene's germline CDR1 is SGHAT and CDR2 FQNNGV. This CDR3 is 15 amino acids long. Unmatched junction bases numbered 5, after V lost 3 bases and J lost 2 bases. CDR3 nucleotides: TGTGCCAGCAGCTTGTGGGGACAGTACACAGATACGCAGTATTTT. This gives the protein CASSLWGQYTDTQYF.

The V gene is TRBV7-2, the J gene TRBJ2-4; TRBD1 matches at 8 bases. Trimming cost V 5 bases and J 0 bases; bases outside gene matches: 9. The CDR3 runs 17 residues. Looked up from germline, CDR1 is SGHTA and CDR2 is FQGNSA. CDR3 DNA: TGTGCCAGCAGCCGACAGGGGACCCTTCTAGCCAAAAACATTCAGTACTTC. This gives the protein CASSRQGTLLAKNIQYF.

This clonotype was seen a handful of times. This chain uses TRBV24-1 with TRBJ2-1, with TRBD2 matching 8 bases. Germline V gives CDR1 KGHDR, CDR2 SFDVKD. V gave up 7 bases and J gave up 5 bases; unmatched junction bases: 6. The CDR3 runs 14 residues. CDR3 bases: TGTGCCACCAGGGCAGCGGGGGTGGACAATGAGCAGTTCTTC. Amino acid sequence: CATRAAGVDNEQFF.

This CDR3 reads CSAPPWPTGELFF. The CDR3 bases are TGCAGTGCTCCGCCCTGGCCCACCGGGGAGCTGTTTTTT. The chain employs TRBV20-1 and TRBJ2-2; D uncertain. V lost 5 bases and J lost 4, with 11 bases in between. The CDR3 is 13 amino acids. Germline V lookup: CDR1 DFQATT, CDR2 SNEGSKA (reference sequence).

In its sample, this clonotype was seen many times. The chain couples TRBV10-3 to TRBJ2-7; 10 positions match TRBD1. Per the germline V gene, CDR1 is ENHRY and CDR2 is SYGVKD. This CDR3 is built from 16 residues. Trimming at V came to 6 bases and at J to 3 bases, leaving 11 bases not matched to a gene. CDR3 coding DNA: TGTGCCATCAGGACAAGACAGGGGGCAAGGGACTACGAGCAGTACTTC. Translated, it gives CAIRTRQGARDYEQYF.

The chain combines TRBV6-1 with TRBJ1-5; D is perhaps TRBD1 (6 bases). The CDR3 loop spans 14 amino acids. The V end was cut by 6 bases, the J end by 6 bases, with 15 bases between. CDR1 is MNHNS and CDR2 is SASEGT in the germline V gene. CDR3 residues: CASRIQGSIQPQHF. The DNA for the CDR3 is TGTGCCAGCAGAATACAGGGTTCGATTCAGCCCCAGCATTTT.

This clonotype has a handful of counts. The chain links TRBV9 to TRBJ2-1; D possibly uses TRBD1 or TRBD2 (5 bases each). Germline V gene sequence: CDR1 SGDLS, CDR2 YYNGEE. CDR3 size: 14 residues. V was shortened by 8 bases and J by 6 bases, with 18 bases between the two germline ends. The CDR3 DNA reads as TGTGCCAGTAGACGAGGGGATCCTGGCAATGAGCAGTTCTTC. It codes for CASRRGDPGNEQFF.

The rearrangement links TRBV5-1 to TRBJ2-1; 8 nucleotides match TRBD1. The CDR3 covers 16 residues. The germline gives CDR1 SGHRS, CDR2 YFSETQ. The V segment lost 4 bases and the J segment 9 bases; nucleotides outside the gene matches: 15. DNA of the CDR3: TGCGCCAGCAGCCCAGGATGGGACAGGTTTTCGGGTGAGCAGTTCTTC. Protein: CASSPGWDRFSGEQFF.

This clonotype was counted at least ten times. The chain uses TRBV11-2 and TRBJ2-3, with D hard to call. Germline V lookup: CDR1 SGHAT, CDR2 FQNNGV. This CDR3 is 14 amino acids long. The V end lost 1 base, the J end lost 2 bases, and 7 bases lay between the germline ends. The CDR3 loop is CASSLVGTTDTQYF. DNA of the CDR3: TGTGCCAGCAGCTTAGTTGGCACCACAGATACGCAGTATTTT.

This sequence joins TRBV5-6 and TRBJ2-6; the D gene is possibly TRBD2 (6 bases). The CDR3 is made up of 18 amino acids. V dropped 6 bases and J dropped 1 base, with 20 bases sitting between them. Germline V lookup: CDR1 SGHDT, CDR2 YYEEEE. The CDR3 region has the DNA TGTGCCAGCACGCACCCGGGACTCCGGGGATCTGGGGCCAACGTCCTGACTTTC. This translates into CASTHPGLRGSGANVLTF.

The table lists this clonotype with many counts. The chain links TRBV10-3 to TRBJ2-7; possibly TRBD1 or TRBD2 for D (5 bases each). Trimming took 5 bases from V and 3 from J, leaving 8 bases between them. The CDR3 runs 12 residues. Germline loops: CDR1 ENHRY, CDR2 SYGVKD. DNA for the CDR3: TGTGCCATCAGTCGGGACGTCTACGAGCAGTACTTC. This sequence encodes CAISRDVYEQYF.

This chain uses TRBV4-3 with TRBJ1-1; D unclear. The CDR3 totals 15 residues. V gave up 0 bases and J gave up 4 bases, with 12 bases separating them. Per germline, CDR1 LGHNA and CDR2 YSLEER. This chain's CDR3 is CASSQEQHRPTEAFF. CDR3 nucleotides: TGCGCCAGCAGCCAAGAACAGCACAGACCCACTGAAGCTTTCTTT.

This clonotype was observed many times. The CDR3: CASSLEAYTGELFF. CDR3 DNA: TGTGCCAGCAGCTTAGAAGCGTACACCGGGGAGCTGTTTTTT. The J gene is TRBJ2-2, the V gene TRBV5-4; the D is unclear. There are 14 residues in the CDR3. CDR1 and CDR2 (germline): SGHNT, YYREEE (reference sequence). Trimming pared 2 bases from V and 3 bases from J, leaving 8 bases between.

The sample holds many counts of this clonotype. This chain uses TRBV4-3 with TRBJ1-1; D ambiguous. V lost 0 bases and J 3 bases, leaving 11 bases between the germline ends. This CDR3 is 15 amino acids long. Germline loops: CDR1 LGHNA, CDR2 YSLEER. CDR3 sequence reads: CASSQDEGSDTEAFF. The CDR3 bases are TGCGCCAGCAGCCAAGATGAAGGGTCCGACACTGAAGCTTTCTTT.

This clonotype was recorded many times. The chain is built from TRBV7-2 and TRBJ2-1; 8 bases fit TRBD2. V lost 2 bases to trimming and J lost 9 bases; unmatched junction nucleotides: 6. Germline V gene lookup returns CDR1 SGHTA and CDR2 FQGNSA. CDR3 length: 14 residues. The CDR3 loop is CASSLRLASGEQFF. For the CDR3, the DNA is TGTGCCAGCAGCTTACGACTAGCGTCGGGTGAGCAGTTCTTC.

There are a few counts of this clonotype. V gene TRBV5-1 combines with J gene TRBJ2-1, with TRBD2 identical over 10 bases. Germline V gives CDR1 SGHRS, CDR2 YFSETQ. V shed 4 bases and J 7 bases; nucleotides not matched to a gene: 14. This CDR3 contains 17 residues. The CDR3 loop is CASSQKYTSGMVNEQFF. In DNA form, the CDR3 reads TGCGCCAGCAGCCAAAAATATACTAGCGGGATGGTAAATGAGCAGTTCTTC.

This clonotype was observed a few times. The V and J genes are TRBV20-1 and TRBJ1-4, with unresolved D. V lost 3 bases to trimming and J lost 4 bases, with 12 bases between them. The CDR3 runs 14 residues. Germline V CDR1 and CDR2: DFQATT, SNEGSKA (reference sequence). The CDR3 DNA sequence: TGCAGTGCTAGTTTTGGCCAGCGTAATGAAAAACTGTTTTTT. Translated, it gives CSASFGQRNEKLFF.

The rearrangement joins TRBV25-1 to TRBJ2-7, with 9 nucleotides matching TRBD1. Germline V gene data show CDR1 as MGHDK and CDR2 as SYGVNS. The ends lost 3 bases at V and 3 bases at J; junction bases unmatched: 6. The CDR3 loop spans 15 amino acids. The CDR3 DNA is TGTGCCAGCAGTGACAACAGGGGGCGGATCTACGAGCAGTACTTC. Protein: CASSDNRGRIYEQYF.

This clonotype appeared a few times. CDR3 loop: CASSFWGLADTDTQYF. The CDR3 DNA reads as TGTGCCAGCAGTTTTTGGGGACTAGCGGACACAGATACGCAGTATTTT. The chain is built from TRBV12-3 or TRBV12-4 and TRBJ2-3; 11 bases align to TRBD2. V was pared by 3 bases and J by 2 bases, with 4 bases of the junction left unmatched. The CDR3 loop spans 16 amino acids.

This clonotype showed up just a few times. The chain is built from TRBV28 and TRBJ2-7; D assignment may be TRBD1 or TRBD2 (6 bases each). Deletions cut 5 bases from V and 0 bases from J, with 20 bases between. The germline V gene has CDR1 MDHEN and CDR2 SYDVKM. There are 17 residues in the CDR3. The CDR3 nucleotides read TGTGCCAGCAGTCCCGGAGGGGGTCGGGCCCGCTCCTACGAGCAGTACTTC. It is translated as CASSPGGGRARSYEQYF.

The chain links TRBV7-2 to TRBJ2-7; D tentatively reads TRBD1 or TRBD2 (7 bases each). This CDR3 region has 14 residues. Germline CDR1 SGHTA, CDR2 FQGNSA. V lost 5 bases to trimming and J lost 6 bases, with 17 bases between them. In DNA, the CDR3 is TGTGCCAGCAGCATCCAGGGGGGGATCAGCGAGCAGTACTTC. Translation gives CASSIQGGISEQYF.

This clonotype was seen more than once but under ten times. The CDR3 nucleotides are TGCGCCAGCAGCCTTCTCCATAGCGGGAGCTCCTACAATGAGCAGTTCTTC. This sequence encodes CASSLLHSGSSYNEQFF. The chain employs TRBV4-1 and TRBJ2-1; 9 positions agree with TRBD2. Germline values: CDR1 MGHRA, CDR2 YSYEKL. This CDR3 is 17 amino acids long. V was clipped by 4 bases and J by 0 bases; unmatched bases: 7.

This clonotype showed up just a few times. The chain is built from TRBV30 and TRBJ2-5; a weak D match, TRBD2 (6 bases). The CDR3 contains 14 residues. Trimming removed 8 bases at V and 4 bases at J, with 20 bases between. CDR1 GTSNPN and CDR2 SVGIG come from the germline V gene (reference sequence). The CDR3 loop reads CASSLGLGGETQYF. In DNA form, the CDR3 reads TGTGCCAGTAGCTTGGGGTTGGGGGGAGAGACCCAGTACTTC.

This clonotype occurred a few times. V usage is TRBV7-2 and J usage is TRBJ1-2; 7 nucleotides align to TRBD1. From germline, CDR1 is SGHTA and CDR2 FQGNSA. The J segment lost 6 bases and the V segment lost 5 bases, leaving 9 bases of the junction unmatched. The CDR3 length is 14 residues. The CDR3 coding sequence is TGTGCCAGCAGCATAAGACAGGGAGAGGATGGCTACACCTTC. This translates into CASSIRQGEDGYTF.